One TCR beta chain is described in this entry. Antigen unknown. The data were produced by immunoSEQ multiplex PCR, yet TCRdb's version contains in-frame clones alone and is incomplete. The sample carries some 40,000 clones, more than 70% recorded once. CD4 enrichment then naive enrichment separated naive from memory CD4+ cells. Naive or memory CD4+ cells were cultured 1:1 with T cell-depleted PBMCs plus CEF. From germline, CDR1 is SGDLS and CDR2 YYNGEE. CDR3 length equals 16 residues. Trimming left V 3 bases short and J 1 base short, with 15 bases between. The data stem from a study of CD4 T cells in relation to SARS-CoV-2 and coronaviruses. Study as a whole: TCR beta CDR3s were sequenced after roughly 10-day antigen culture of PBMCs. Crossreactive spike epitopes shared across donors were mapped to their HLA restriction.

The sequencing input was naive CD4+ T cells from PBMCs, cultured in vitro. Subset of the sample: naive CD4+ T cells isolated by negative enrichment. The V and J genes are TRBV9 and TRBJ2-3; D might be TRBD2 (7 bases). The sequence came from an adult with COVID-19. CDR3 residues: CASSGRGGERTDTQYF. DNA for the CDR3: TGTGCCAGCAGCGGGAGGGGGGGAGAGCGCACAGATACGCAGTATTTT.